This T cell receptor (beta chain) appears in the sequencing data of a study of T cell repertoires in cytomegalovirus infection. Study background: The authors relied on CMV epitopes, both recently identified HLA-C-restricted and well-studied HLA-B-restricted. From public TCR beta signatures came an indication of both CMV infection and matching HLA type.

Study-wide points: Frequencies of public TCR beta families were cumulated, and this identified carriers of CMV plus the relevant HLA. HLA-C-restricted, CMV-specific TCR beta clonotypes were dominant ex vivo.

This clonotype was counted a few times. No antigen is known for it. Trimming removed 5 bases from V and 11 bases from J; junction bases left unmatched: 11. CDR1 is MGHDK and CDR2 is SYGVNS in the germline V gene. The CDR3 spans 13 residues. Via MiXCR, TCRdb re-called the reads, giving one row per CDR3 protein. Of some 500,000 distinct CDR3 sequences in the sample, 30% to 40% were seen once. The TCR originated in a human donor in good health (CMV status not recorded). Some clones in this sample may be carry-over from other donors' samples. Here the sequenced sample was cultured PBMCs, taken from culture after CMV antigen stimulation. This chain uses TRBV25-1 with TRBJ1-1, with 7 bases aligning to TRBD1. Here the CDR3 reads CASSLRTGVMAFF. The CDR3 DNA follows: TGTGCCAGCAGTCTCCGGACAGGCGTGATGGCTTTCTTT.